This passage covers 26 T cell receptor beta chains from one sample sequenced in a study of OX40 agonist ivuxolimab in advanced cancers. Generated by immunoSEQ multiplex PCR, the TCRdb table keeps only in-frame clones and is missing some. The sample lists some 70,000 clones, approximately 79% occurring once. Source: CD4+ or CD8+ T cells sorted from blood, taken in a trial of the OX40 agonist ivuxolimab. Receptors were obtained from an adult with an advanced solid tumor such as melanoma, head and neck, liver or kidney cancer.

Only a few counts were recorded for this clone. The chain links TRBV10-3 to TRBJ1-1, with D possibly matching TRBD1 (6 bases). V was shortened by 8 bases and J by 6 bases, with 19 bases between the two germline ends. This CDR3 is 14 amino acids long. Germline V gene data show CDR1 as ENHRY and CDR2 as SYGVKD. CDR3 DNA sequence: TGTGCCATCTCCCTGCAGGGGAAAAGTCCTGAAGCTTTCTTT. This codes for CAISLQGKSPEAFF.

The table lists this clone with a few counts. The gene calls are TRBV11-3 and TRBJ2-3; D not resolved. CDR3 length: 15 amino acids. The germline CDR1 and CDR2 sequences are SGHNT and YENEEA. Deletions cut 5 bases from V and 8 bases from J, with 20 bases between. In nucleotides, the CDR3 is TGTGCCAGCAGCCCCGAGACTGGAAGAGCGCGTACGCAGTATTTT. Amino acids: CASSPETGRARTQYF.

The chain is built from TRBV5-1 and TRBJ1-2; no clear D. V lost 1 base to trimming and J lost 2 bases, with 9 bases between them. The V gene's germline CDR1 is SGHRS and CDR2 YFSETQ. The CDR3 has 14 residues. CDR3 sequence (DNA): TGCGCCAGCAGCTTGATTGGTCTCAACTATGGCTACACCTTC. Its protein product is CASSLIGLNYGYTF.

The chain has TRBV30 and TRBJ1-1, with D unresolved. This CDR3 contains 14 residues. CDR1 and CDR2 from the germline V gene are GTSNPN and SVGIG (reference sequence). Trimming stripped 2 bases from V and 1 base from J, with 11 bases between. CDR3 amino acids: CAWSPLHENTEAFF. CDR3 nucleotides: TGTGCCTGGAGTCCTCTTCACGAGAACACTGAAGCTTTCTTT.

The rearrangement uses TRBV30 and TRBJ1-1; no clear D. V was cut by 4 bases and J by 0 bases, with 21 bases left in between. The CDR3 loop spans 17 amino acids. Germline V gives CDR1 GTSNPN, CDR2 SVGIG (reference sequence). The CDR3 sequence: CAWTVQWATILNTEAFF. The CDR3, as DNA: TGTGCCTGGACAGTCCAGTGGGCCACAATTTTGAACACTGAAGCTTTCTTT.

The chain uses TRBV4-2 and TRBJ2-5; tentative D call: TRBD1 (5 bases). This CDR3 contains 16 residues. Germline V CDR1 and CDR2: LGHNA, YNFKEQ. V dropped 0 bases and J dropped 5 bases, with 16 bases sitting between them. CDR3 sequence (DNA): TGTGCCAGCAGCCAAGATCACGCAGGGCGCGGCGAGACCCAGTACTTC. Translating it yields CASSQDHAGRGETQYF.

The table lists this clone with a count of one. The V call is TRBV7-3, the J call TRBJ1-6; tentatively, D is TRBD1 (5 bases). Looked up from germline, CDR1 is SGHTA and CDR2 is FQGTGA. CDR3 size: 14 residues. V dropped 4 bases and J dropped 6 bases, with 10 bases sitting between them. CDR3 nucleotides: TGTGCCAGCAGCTCGGGACTTCTTAATTCACCCCTCCACTTT. The encoded protein is CASSSGLLNSPLHF.

This clone was found a few times. The chain has TRBV9 and TRBJ1-3; D not resolved. The V end lost 3 bases, the J end lost 0 bases, and 13 bases lay between the germline ends. Germline V gene data show CDR1 as SGDLS and CDR2 as YYNGEE. The CDR3 sequence is 16 residues long. Here the CDR3 DNA reads TGTGCCAGCAGCGCCCAAGGACGGAACTCTGGAAACACCATATATTTT. This sequence encodes CASSAQGRNSGNTIYF.

The chain is built from TRBV9 and TRBJ1-1, with D possibly being TRBD1 (5 bases). This CDR3 spans 15 amino acids. Germline CDR1 and CDR2: SGDLS and YYNGEE. Trimming took off 0 bases at V and 1 base at J, with 10 bases between the two ends. The CDR3 nucleotides read TGTGCCAGCAGCGTAGAACCGACAGAGAACACTGAAGCTTTCTTT. Its translation is CASSVEPTENTEAFF.

This sequence joins TRBV6-1 and TRBJ1-6, with 7 bases that match TRBD1. The CDR3 length is 14 residues. In germline, CDR1 is MNHNS, CDR2 SASEGT. V was clipped by 4 bases and J by 6 bases; unmatched bases: 3. The CDR3 protein is CASSVGTANSPLHF. DNA for the CDR3: TGTGCCAGCAGTGTCGGGACAGCTAATTCACCCCTCCACTTT.

CDR3 bases: TGTGCCAGCAGCTTAGTTAGTCTTGGTGGGAGGGGGAACACTGAAGCTTTCTTT. As protein: CASSLVSLGGRGNTEAFF. J is TRBJ1-1 and V is TRBV7-2; a possible D gene is TRBD1 (5 bases). Trimming stripped 1 base from V and 1 base from J, with 19 bases between. The length of the CDR3 is 18 residues. Germline assignment: CDR1 SGHTA and CDR2 FQGNSA.

The J gene is TRBJ1-1, the V gene TRBV18, with D possibly being TRBD1 (6 bases). The V end was cut by 2 bases, the J end by 4 bases, with 14 bases between. Germline V gene data show CDR1 as KGHSH and CDR2 as LQKENI. The CDR3 loop spans 15 amino acids. The CDR3 sequence is CASSPRQSDSTEAFF. The DNA of the CDR3 is TGTGCCAGCTCACCAAGGCAGTCGGACAGCACTGAAGCTTTCTTT.

This clone was observed a single time. The gene calls are TRBV27 and TRBJ1-6, with D tentatively TRBD1 (5 bases). This CDR3 region has 14 residues. CDR1 and CDR2 from the germline V gene are MNHEY and SMNVEV (reference sequence). V was pared by 3 bases and J by 6 bases, with 9 bases between. The CDR3 region has the DNA TGTGCCAGCAGTTTTGTGGGGGGTAATTCACCCCTCCACTTT. Its protein is CASSFVGGNSPLHF.

This clone came up once. The chain is built from TRBV7-2 and TRBJ2-2; D might be TRBD1 (5 bases). The germline gives CDR1 SGHTA, CDR2 FQGNSA. The CDR3 length is 13 residues. The V end lost 4 bases, the J end lost 7 bases, and 10 bases lay between the germline ends. The DNA for the CDR3 is TGTGCCAGCAGCTCCCAAGGGGTCGGGGAGCTGTTTTTT. The encoded protein is CASSSQGVGELFF.

The J gene is TRBJ1-1, the V gene TRBV30; a weak D match, TRBD1 (5 bases). Germline V gene data show CDR1 as GTSNPN and CDR2 as SVGIG (reference sequence). The CDR3 is made up of 14 amino acids. With 4 bases removed from V and 1 base from J, the gap between germline ends came to 13 bases. CDR3 region: CAWTPGNTNTEAFF. The CDR3 DNA reads as TGTGCCTGGACCCCAGGGAACACGAACACTGAAGCTTTCTTT.

This chain connects TRBV18 to TRBJ1-4; TRBD1 might be the D (5 bases). The V gene's germline CDR1 is KGHSH and CDR2 LQKENI. With 6 bases removed from V and 8 bases from J, the gap between germline ends came to 10 bases. CDR3 length equals 12 residues. The CDR3 region is CASSRDSEKLFF. CDR3 in DNA: TGTGCCAGCTCCCGCGACAGCGAAAAACTGTTTTTT.

The J gene is TRBJ2-7, the V gene TRBV5-4, with 11 bases identical to TRBD2. This CDR3 has 18 residues. Trimming took 4 bases from V and 2 from J; bases not matched to a gene: 14. The germline CDR1 and CDR2 sequences are SGHNT and YYREEE (reference sequence). CDR3 nucleotide sequence: TGTGCCAGCAGCCCCCCGGCGAGGTCTAGCGGGAGGCCCTACGAGCAGTACTTC. As protein: CASSPPARSSGRPYEQYF. Based on the CDR3 plus reference TRBV5-4 and TRBJ2-7, the full variable domain is ETGVTQSPTHLIKTRGQQVTLRCSSQSGHNTVSWYQQALGQGPQFIFQYYREEENGRGNFPPRFSGLQFPNYSSELNVNALELDDSALYLCASSPPARSSGRPYEQYFGPGTRLTVT.

J is TRBJ2-5 and V is TRBV5-4; possible D gene TRBD1, 6 bases. Germline-derived CDR1 and CDR2 are SGHNT and YYREEE (reference sequence). This CDR3 region has 15 residues. V was clipped by 4 bases and J by 3 bases, with 16 bases between them. CDR3 amino acids: CASSLRGVKKETQYF. CDR3 nucleotide sequence: TGTGCCAGCAGCCTCAGGGGAGTTAAGAAAGAGACCCAGTACTTC.

The chain couples TRBV5-8 to TRBJ2-7, with a tentative D call TRBD1 (6 bases). The V and J ends lost 4 bases and 7 bases respectively, with 15 bases between them. The CDR3 length is 13 residues. Germline V gives CDR1 SGHTS, CDR2 YDEGEE. CDR3 nucleotide sequence: TGTGCCAGCAGCACATTTGTAGGGGGAGAGCAGTACTTC. As protein: CASSTFVGGEQYF.

This clone appeared a few times. The chain has TRBV7-2 and TRBJ2-5; D is ambiguous. V lost 8 bases and J lost 3, with 13 bases in between. CDR1 is SGHTA, CDR2 FQGNSA, per germline. The CDR3 runs 13 residues. CDR3: CASAAEAEETQYF. CDR3 DNA sequence: TGTGCCAGCGCGGCAGAAGCAGAAGAGACCCAGTACTTC. The entire variable domain, with the rest obtained from reference TRBV7-2 and TRBJ2-5, is as follows: GAGVSQSPSNKVTEKGKDVELRCDPISGHTALYWYRQSLGQGLEFLIYFQGNSAPDKSGLPSDRFSAERTGGSVSTLTIQRTQQEDSAVYLCASAAEAEETQYFGPGTRLLVL.

The rearrangement uses TRBV14 and TRBJ2-1, with D perhaps matching TRBD2 (5 bases). This CDR3 contains 14 residues. V was clipped by 1 base and J by 8 bases, with 12 bases between them. CDR1 and CDR2 (germline): SGHDN, FVKESK. The CDR3 sequence: CASSQGTYRDEQFF. CDR3 in DNA: TGTGCCAGCAGCCAAGGGACTTACCGAGATGAGCAGTTCTTC. Drawing the rest from reference TRBV14 and TRBJ2-1, the complete variable domain is EAGVTQFPSHSVIEKGQTVTLRCDPISGHDNLYWYRRVMGKEIKFLLHFVKESKQDESGMPNNRFLAERTGGTYSTLKVQPAELEDSGVYFCASSQGTYRDEQFFGPGTRLTVL.

The chain carries TRBV5-1 and TRBJ1-5, with 8 bases identical to TRBD1. This CDR3 region has 15 residues. The V segment lost 0 bases and the J segment 5 bases; nucleotides outside the gene matches: 4. CDR1 SGHRS and CDR2 YFSETQ come from the germline V gene. CDR3 in DNA: TGCGCCAGCAGCTTGGGGACAGGGAACTATCAGCCCCAGCATTTT. Protein product: CASSLGTGNYQPQHF.

The V call is TRBV6-1, the J call TRBJ2-1, with D unresolved. There are 11 residues in the CDR3. Looked up from germline, CDR1 is MNHNS and CDR2 is SASEGT. V dropped 5 bases and J dropped 4 bases, with 3 bases sitting between them. The CDR3 loop is CASSFYNEQFF. DNA of the CDR3: TGTGCCAGCAGTTTTTACAATGAGCAGTTCTTC.

V and J are TRBV7-2 and TRBJ2-7; the D gene is possibly TRBD2 (7 bases). The CDR3 spans 13 residues. V lost 2 bases to trimming and J lost 5 bases, with 10 bases between them. Germline lookup yields CDR1 SGHTA and CDR2 FQGNSA. CDR3 in amino acids: CASSLRGGDEQYF. As DNA, the CDR3 is TGTGCCAGCAGCTTAAGAGGGGGGGACGAGCAGTACTTC.

The chain has TRBV9 and TRBJ1-1; 11 bases fit TRBD1. Germline CDR1 SGDLS, CDR2 YYNGEE. The CDR3 spans 15 residues. V lost 2 bases to trimming and J lost 3 bases; unmatched junction nucleotides: 3. DNA of the CDR3: TGTGCCAGCAGCGTCCTGGGACAGGGGGACACTGAAGCTTTCTTT. It translates to CASSVLGQGDTEAFF.

The V gene is TRBV5-6, the J gene TRBJ2-7, with 10 bases lining up with TRBD2. CDR1 is SGHDT and CDR2 is YYEEEE in the germline V gene. With V trimmed by 5 bases and J by 2 bases, 19 bases remained unmatched. The CDR3 has 19 amino acids. CDR3 nucleotides: TGTGCCAGCAGTTACCTCGCGGATGCCGGGACTAGCGTACCCTACGAGCAGTACTTC. Its protein is CASSYLADAGTSVPYEQYF.